The 26 T cell receptor beta chains in this list originate from one sample, sequenced in a study of blood T cells in healthy people across ages. The use of a sample-barcoded 5' primer and a J-beta primer mix characterized a second PCR of roughly 7 to 11 cycles. TCRdb used MiXCR to reprocess the 5' RACE reads, holding one entry per CDR3 protein. The profile covers 1.5 million to 2 million distinct CDR3 sequences, with 28% appearing a single time and 6.5% to 8.5% taken by the ten largest. Material for sequencing was blood. All receptors derive from a woman aged 25 to 45 in good health.

There are a few counts of this clonotype. This chain links TRBV5-1 with TRBJ2-5, with D tentatively TRBD2 (5 bases). In germline, CDR1 is SGHRS, CDR2 YFSETQ. V was trimmed by 1 base and J by 5 bases, leaving 12 bases between them. This CDR3 region has 14 residues. The CDR3 loop is CASSLTPSSETQYF. As DNA, the CDR3 is TGCGCCAGCAGCTTGACTCCTAGCAGTGAGACCCAGTACTTC. Complete variable domain (other parts from reference TRBV5-1 and TRBJ2-5): KAGVTQTPRYLIKTRGQQVTLSCSPISGHRSVSWYQQTPGQGLQFLFEYFSETQRNKGNFPGRFSGRQFSNSRSEMNVSTLELGDSALYLCASSLTPSSETQYFGPGTRLLVL.

The gene calls are TRBV5-4 and TRBJ1-2, with a possible D match to TRBD1 (5 bases). The CDR3 consists of 12 residues. Germline lookup yields CDR1 SGHNT and CDR2 YYREEE (reference sequence). Between the trimmed V and J ends, which lost 2 bases and 12 bases, there was a span of 14 bases. CDR3 protein: CASSLPGAGDTF. In DNA form, the CDR3 reads TGTGCCAGCAGCTTACCCGGGGCAGGAGACACCTTC.

This clonotype appeared once. The chain couples TRBV29-1 to TRBJ2-3, with 9 positions matching TRBD2. Losses at the gene ends were 7 bases for V and 2 bases for J; bases not matched to a gene: 10. This CDR3 region has 15 residues. Germline assignment: CDR1 SQVTM and CDR2 ANQGSEA. The CDR3 here is CSAQVASGTTDTQYF. CDR3 coding DNA: TGCAGCGCCCAGGTCGCTAGCGGGACCACAGATACGCAGTATTTT.

The V and J genes are TRBV20-1 and TRBJ2-4; TRBD2 agrees at 10 bases. The V segment lost 5 bases and the J segment 10 bases; nucleotides outside the gene matches: 17. Per germline, CDR1 DFQATT and CDR2 SNEGSKA (reference sequence). The CDR3 extends over 16 amino acids. The CDR3: CSAPTQASGGTGIQYF. The CDR3 DNA follows: TGCAGTGCTCCAACCCAGGCTAGCGGGGGCACAGGTATTCAGTACTTC.

This clonotype was recorded many times. The rearrangement links TRBV28 to TRBJ2-7; TRBD2 is a possible D gene (6 bases). The CDR3 runs 16 residues. V was trimmed by 0 bases and J by 5 bases, leaving 17 bases between them. Germline V gene sequence: CDR1 MDHEN, CDR2 SYDVKM. As DNA, the CDR3 is TGTGCCAGCAGTTTATGGGCGACTAGGGAGTTGGACGAGCAGTACTTC. Residues: CASSLWATRELDEQYF.

CDR3: CASSIRAVSYNEQFF. In nucleotides, the CDR3 is TGTGCCAGTAGTATTCGAGCGGTCTCCTACAATGAGCAGTTCTTC. V is TRBV19 and J is TRBJ2-1; tentatively, D is TRBD2 (5 bases). V lost 3 bases to trimming and J lost 0 bases, with 9 bases between them. The CDR3 covers 15 residues. Germline V gene lookup returns CDR1 LNHDA and CDR2 SQIVND (reference sequence).

This clonotype was observed many times. This chain uses TRBV5-1 with TRBJ2-7; D is uncertain. This CDR3 region has 13 residues. The germline CDR1 and CDR2 sequences are SGHRS and YFSETQ. Trimming took off 1 base at V and 1 base at J, with 6 bases between the two ends. The CDR3: CASSLTASYEQYF. CDR3 bases: TGCGCCAGCAGCTTGACAGCATCCTACGAGCAGTACTTC.

For this clonotype: Possible read error: a much larger clone is one base away. The chain employs TRBV6-5 and TRBJ2-6; perhaps D is TRBD1 or TRBD2 (5 bases each). The CDR3 covers 18 residues. Per germline, CDR1 MNHEY and CDR2 SVGAGI. The CDR3 here is CASSSMGVSHSGADVLTF. In nucleotides, the CDR3 is TGTGCCAGCAGTTCCATGGGGGTTAGCCACTCTGGGGCCGACGTCCTGACTTTC.

The gene calls are TRBV2 and TRBJ2-1, with D possibly matching TRBD1 (6 bases). V was clipped by 6 bases and J by 2 bases, with 14 bases between them. The CDR3 loop spans 15 amino acids. The germline gives CDR1 SNHLY, CDR2 FYNNEI. CDR3 protein: CASREAGTPYNEQFF. DNA for the CDR3: TGTGCCAGCAGAGAGGCCGGGACACCCTACAATGAGCAGTTCTTC.

The chain combines TRBV6-5 with TRBJ2-2; D is possibly TRBD2 (6 bases). This CDR3 is built from 13 residues. The germline gives CDR1 MNHEY, CDR2 SVGAGI. V lost 6 bases and J lost 6, with 11 bases in between. In DNA form, the CDR3 reads TGTGCCAGCAGGCCGACTAGTCCCGGGGAGCTGTTTTTT. Translation gives CASRPTSPGELFF.

This clonotype was observed a handful of times. The V and J genes are TRBV12-3 or TRBV12-4 and TRBJ1-3; the match to TRBD1 covers 8 bases. Trimming took 6 bases from V and 4 from J; bases not matched to a gene: 8. The CDR3 contains 15 residues. CDR3 sequence (DNA): TGTGCCAGCAGGGCGACAGGGGTGTTGGGAAACACCATATATTTT. Protein sequence: CASRATGVLGNTIYF.

At least ten counts were recorded for this clonotype. V usage is TRBV29-1 and J usage is TRBJ2-1; D not certain. Germline V gene lookup returns CDR1 SQVTM and CDR2 ANQGSEA. The V end was cut by 4 bases, the J end by 5 bases, with 9 bases between. The CDR3 is 12 residues long. The CDR3 DNA reads TGCAGCGTTGCGCGACAAAACAATGAGCAGTTCTTC. The encoded protein is CSVARQNNEQFF.

V usage is TRBV14 and J usage is TRBJ1-2; 7 positions agree with TRBD1. This CDR3 spans 17 amino acids. Germline V gene sequence: CDR1 SGHDN, CDR2 FVKESK. The V and J ends lost 0 bases and 4 bases, in that order; junction bases with no gene match: 11. The CDR3 protein is CASSQDRDTGDSYGYTF. CDR3 in DNA: TGTGCCAGCAGCCAAGATCGGGACACAGGGGACAGCTATGGCTACACCTTC. Full variable domain (rest looked up from reference TRBV14 and TRBJ1-2): EAGVTQFPSHSVIEKGQTVTLRCDPISGHDNLYWYRRVMGKEIKFLLHFVKESKQDESGMPNNRFLAERTGGTYSTLKVQPAELEDSGVYFCASSQDRDTGDSYGYTFGSGTRLTVV.

The V gene is TRBV2, the J gene TRBJ1-2; D gene unclear. The germline gives CDR1 SNHLY, CDR2 FYNNEI. The V end lost 3 bases, the J end lost 6 bases, and 11 bases lay between the germline ends. This CDR3 spans 13 amino acids. CDR3 in amino acids: CASSDRLNHGYTF. Written as DNA, the CDR3 is TGTGCCAGCAGTGATCGACTGAACCATGGCTACACCTTC. The variable domain in full, with the rest retrieved from reference TRBV2 and TRBJ1-2, is EPEVTQTPSHQVTQMGQEVILRCVPISNHLYFYWYRQILGQKVEFLVSFYNNEISEKSEIFDDQFSVERPDGSNFTLKIRSTKLEDSAMYFCASSDRLNHGYTFGSGTRLTVV.

This clonotype has ten or more counts. The chain uses TRBV20-1 and TRBJ2-5, with 10 bases fitting TRBD2. Germline lookup yields CDR1 DFQATT and CDR2 SNEGSKA (reference sequence). The CDR3 has 18 amino acids. With 6 bases clipped from V and 4 bases from J, the junction kept 20 bases outside the gene matches. The CDR3 nucleotides are TGCAGTGCCCTTCGGACTAGCGGCAGTTGGGGGGTGGGAGAGACCCAGTACTTC. This encodes CSALRTSGSWGVGETQYF.

This clonotype occurred a few times. This chain uses TRBV6-1 with TRBJ2-7; D is undetermined. Looked up from germline, CDR1 is MNHNS and CDR2 is SASEGT. CDR3 size: 15 residues. V lost 3 bases, J lost 0 bases, and 12 bases lay in between. Here the CDR3 reads CASSDRDPNSYEQYF. In DNA, the CDR3 is TGTGCCAGCAGTGATAGGGATCCCAACTCCTACGAGCAGTACTTC.

In its sample, this clonotype was seen a few times. For the CDR3, the DNA is TGCAGTGCTAGGGTACAGGATGGCTACACCTTC. Its protein product is CSARVQDGYTF. The J gene is TRBJ1-2, the V gene TRBV20-1; D is perhaps TRBD1 (5 bases). The germline gives CDR1 DFQATT, CDR2 SNEGSKA (reference sequence). V was trimmed by 3 bases and J by 6 bases, leaving 8 bases between them. This CDR3 is 11 amino acids long.

J is TRBJ2-7 and V is TRBV5-1; D gene ambiguous. Trimming pared 0 bases from V and 5 bases from J, leaving 12 bases between. The CDR3 has 14 residues. Germline V gives CDR1 SGHRS, CDR2 YFSETQ. CDR3 loop: CASSLEVVTNEQYF. CDR3 coding DNA: TGCGCCAGCAGCTTGGAGGTGGTCACCAACGAGCAGTACTTC.

The chain recombines TRBV12-3 or TRBV12-4 with TRBJ2-1; D call uncertain. Trimming cost V 5 bases and J 5 bases, with 10 bases left between them. The CDR3 extends over 13 amino acids. Here the CDR3 reads CASSEANHNEQFF. CDR3 bases: TGTGCCAGCAGTGAGGCAAACCACAATGAGCAGTTCTTC.

This clonotype has a handful of counts. The V and J genes are TRBV20-1 and TRBJ1-2, with a tentative D call TRBD1 (5 bases). The CDR3 length is 16 residues. Trimming pared 5 bases from V and 3 bases from J, leaving 22 bases between. CDR1 and CDR2 from the germline V gene are DFQATT and SNEGSKA (reference sequence). This chain's CDR3 is CSAGRDARLGDYGYTF. CDR3 in DNA: TGCAGTGCTGGTCGGGACGCAAGGTTGGGGGACTATGGCTACACCTTC.

A note on this clonotype: A read error may explain this, as a much larger clone is one base away. The chain has TRBV7-2 and TRBJ2-7; a possible D gene is TRBD1 (5 bases). This CDR3 has 15 amino acids. CDR1 is SGHTA and CDR2 is FQGNSA in the germline V gene. CDR3 residues: CAGSLGQGYTYEQYF. In DNA form, the CDR3 reads TGTGCCGGCAGCTTAGGTCAGGGATATACCTACGAGCAGTACTTC.

This clonotype was seen more than once but under ten times. The rearrangement links TRBV7-2 to TRBJ1-4; the D is unclear. V was clipped by 0 bases and J by 8 bases, with 13 bases between them. The V gene's germline CDR1 is SGHTA and CDR2 FQGNSA. The CDR3 has 15 amino acids. The chain's CDR3 is CASSLARGLREKLFF. In DNA form, the CDR3 reads TGTGCCAGCAGCTTAGCCCGAGGACTCAGGGAAAAACTGTTTTTT.

This clonotype appeared a few times. The chain has TRBV19 and TRBJ1-5; D is possibly TRBD1 (6 bases). V shed 10 bases and J shed 3 bases, with 19 bases lying between them. The CDR3 contains 15 residues. The germline V gene has CDR1 LNHDA and CDR2 SQIVND (reference sequence). CDR3 sequence: CATATSDRNNQPQHF. The CDR3 bases are TGTGCCACCGCGACGAGCGACAGGAACAATCAGCCCCAGCATTTT.

To note about this clonotype: This clone may be a read error of a much larger clone one base away. The rearrangement uses TRBV9 and TRBJ2-7, with D maybe TRBD2 (5 bases). The CDR3 consists of 14 residues. CDR1 and CDR2 from the germline V gene are SGDLS and YYNGEE. Here the CDR3 reads CASSVDWRNYERYF. DNA of the CDR3: TGTGCCAGCAGCGTAGATTGGAGGAACTACGAGCGGTACTTC.

This clonotype came up many times. The rearrangement uses TRBV20-1 and TRBJ2-3; D gene ambiguous. V lost 2 bases to trimming and J lost 2 bases, with 2 bases between them. CDR1 DFQATT and CDR2 SNEGSKA come from the germline V gene (reference sequence). The CDR3 is 11 residues long. CDR3 nucleotide sequence: TGCAGTGCTAGATCCACAGATACGCAGTATTTT. Its protein is CSARSTDTQYF.

Comment on this clonotype: At one end, the junction sequence differs from germline, possibly due to a read error. The chain carries TRBV10-3 and TRBJ2-5, with a possible D match to TRBD1 (5 bases). The closer fit of TRBJ2-7 to the DNA end suggests the J call may be wrong. Germline CDR1 reads ENHRY; CDR2 reads SYGVKD. The CDR3 contains 13 residues. Here the CDR3 reads CAICDSRDSEQYF. Here the CDR3 DNA reads TGTGCCATCTGTGATTCCAGGGATTCCGAGCAGTACTTC.